The rows below give T cell receptor beta chains drawn from one sample of a study of shared clonotypes between healthy human individuals. Profiled with immunoSEQ multiplex PCR; TCRdb holds only in-frame clones, not every one. The sample has some 2 million clones; approximately 94% are singletons. Sequenced input: naive CD8+ T cells sorted from blood. These receptors originate from a young man in good health. The CDR3 runs from the conserved cysteine through the conserved F or W. A D gene is named only where the DNA matches it firmly. Where a row states a size, it is once, few, many or the class of an expanded clone; other rows omit it.

len: 19; abundance: NA; j_gene: TRBJ2-7; v_gene: TRBV28; d_gene: NA; CDR3nt: TGTGCCAGCAGTTTATACCCCACAATTTCGAGACTCAACACCTACGAGCAGTACTTC; CDR3aa: CASSLYPTISRLNTYEQYF
len: 13; abundance: NA; j_gene: TRBJ1-3; v_gene: TRBV5-4; d_gene: NA; CDR3nt: TGTGCCACCCAAGGTTCGGGTGGAAACACCATATATTTT; CDR3aa: CATQGSGGNTIYF
len: 15; abundance: NA; j_gene: TRBJ2-5; v_gene: TRBV27; d_gene: TRBD1; CDR3nt: TGTGCCAGCAGGGGATTGTGGGACAGGGGAGAGACCCAGTACTTC; CDR3aa: CASRGLWDRGETQYF
len: 16; abundance: NA; j_gene: TRBJ1-1; v_gene: TRBV5-1; d_gene: NA; CDR3nt: TGCGCCAGCAGCATTGGGCTAGGGGCAGAAAACACTGAAGCTTTCTTT; CDR3aa: CASSIGLGAENTEAFF
len: 12; abundance: NA; j_gene: TRBJ2-1; v_gene: TRBV2; d_gene: NA; CDR3nt: TGTGCCAGCACCACCTGGGGCCCCGAGCAGTTCTTC; CDR3aa: CASTTWGPEQFF
len: 16; abundance: NA; j_gene: TRBJ2-5; v_gene: TRBV2; d_gene: TRBD2; CDR3nt: TGTGCCAGCAGGACCTCCGGACTAGCGGAACAAGAGACCCAGTACTTC; CDR3aa: CASRTSGLAEQETQYF
len: 17; abundance: NA; j_gene: TRBJ2-3; v_gene: TRBV23-1; d_gene: NA; CDR3nt: TGCGCCAGCAGTCAATCCCAGGGTGGCGTCGGCACAGATACGCAGTATTTT; CDR3aa: CASSQSQGGVGTDTQYF
len: 14; abundance: NA; j_gene: TRBJ1-2; v_gene: TRBV30; d_gene: NA; CDR3nt: TGTGCCTGGAGTCCAGGACGACTCCTCTATGGCTACACCTTC; CDR3aa: CAWSPGRLLYGYTF
len: 13; abundance: NA; j_gene: TRBJ2-7; v_gene: TRBV6-1; d_gene: TRBD1; CDR3nt: TGTGCCAGCAGTGAAACAGGGGTGGGGGAGCAGTACTTC; CDR3aa: CASSETGVGEQYF
len: 17; abundance: once; j_gene: TRBJ2-7; v_gene: TRBV5-8; d_gene: NA; CDR3nt: TGTGCCAGCAGCTTGGTGACGACCCCGAGAGGGACCTACGAGCAGTACTTC; CDR3aa: CASSLVTTPRGTYEQYF
len: 14; abundance: NA; j_gene: TRBJ1-2; v_gene: TRBV4-1; d_gene: NA; CDR3nt: TGCGCCAGCAGCCAGGGGGGAGGGGTGTATGGCTACACCTTC; CDR3aa: CASSQGGGVYGYTF
len: 17; abundance: NA; j_gene: TRBJ2-3; v_gene: TRBV5-6; d_gene: TRBD1; CDR3nt: TGTGCCAGCAGTTCCGTTCGGGACAGGGGGCCGACAGATACGCAGTATTTT; CDR3aa: CASSSVRDRGPTDTQYF
len: 16; abundance: NA; j_gene: TRBJ1-6; v_gene: TRBV4-3; d_gene: TRBD1; CDR3nt: TGCGCCAGCAGCCAAGATTTATCAGGGGGGAATTCACCCCTCCACTTT; CDR3aa: CASSQDLSGGNSPLHF
len: 14; abundance: NA; j_gene: TRBJ2-3; v_gene: TRBV27; d_gene: NA; CDR3nt: TGTGCCAGCAGTCCCGCCGACTCCACAGATACGCAGTATTTT; CDR3aa: CASSPADSTDTQYF
len: 11; abundance: once; j_gene: TRBJ2-7; v_gene: TRBV11-2; d_gene: NA; CDR3nt: TGTGCCAGCAGCTTGCCGGGACGGCAGTACTTC; CDR3aa: CASSLPGRQYF
len: 12; abundance: NA; j_gene: TRBJ1-2; v_gene: TRBV30; d_gene: NA; CDR3nt: TGTGCCTGGAGTCCTGTAGGATTTGGCTACACCTTC; CDR3aa: CAWSPVGFGYTF
len: 12; abundance: NA; j_gene: TRBJ1-2; v_gene: TRBV5-1; d_gene: NA; CDR3nt: TGCGCCAGCAGCCCTGTACCGAATGGCTACACCTTC; CDR3aa: CASSPVPNGYTF
len: 14; abundance: NA; j_gene: TRBJ1-4; v_gene: TRBV19; d_gene: NA; CDR3nt: TGTGCCAGTAGAGGCGCGCAGTTTAATGAAAAACTGTTTTTT; CDR3aa: CASRGAQFNEKLFF
len: 14; abundance: NA; j_gene: TRBJ2-1; v_gene: TRBV19; d_gene: NA; CDR3nt: TGTGCCACCACCACCGGGACTGTACAAAATGAGCAGTTCTTC; CDR3aa: CATTTGTVQNEQFF
len: 14; abundance: NA; j_gene: TRBJ2-5; v_gene: TRBV4-1; d_gene: NA; CDR3nt: TGCGCCAGCAGCCCGGTGGGAACCGTGGAGACCCAGTACTTC; CDR3aa: CASSPVGTVETQYF
len: 15; abundance: NA; j_gene: TRBJ1-1; v_gene: TRBV28; d_gene: NA; CDR3nt: TGTGCCAGCAGTAGGCCCTGGGCCCATAACACTGAAGCTTTCTTT; CDR3aa: CASSRPWAHNTEAFF
len: 15; abundance: few; j_gene: TRBJ1-6; v_gene: TRBV27; d_gene: TRBD1; CDR3nt: TGTGCCAGCCGTCCCCAGACAGGGCTTAATTCACCCCTCCACTTT; CDR3aa: CASRPQTGLNSPLHF
len: 14; abundance: NA; j_gene: TRBJ1-6; v_gene: TRBV28; d_gene: NA; CDR3nt: TGTGCCAGCAGAGAGAGCTCCTATAATTCACCCCTCCACTTT; CDR3aa: CASRESSYNSPLHF
len: 18; abundance: NA; j_gene: TRBJ1-1; v_gene: TRBV5-1; d_gene: TRBD1; CDR3nt: TGCGCCAGCAGCTTGGGACCCCGGGACAGGGTATGGCACACTGAAGCTTTCTTT; CDR3aa: CASSLGPRDRVWHTEAFF
len: 13; abundance: NA; j_gene: TRBJ1-1; v_gene: TRBV30; d_gene: NA; CDR3nt: NA; CDR3aa: CAWTLDKGTEAFF
len: 14; abundance: NA; j_gene: TRBJ1-1; v_gene: TRBV5-1; d_gene: NA; CDR3nt: TGCGCCAGCAGCTTAGGGTGGGGCTCTTCTGAAGCTTTCTTT; CDR3aa: CASSLGWGSSEAFF
len: 15; abundance: once; j_gene: TRBJ2-1; v_gene: TRBV27; d_gene: TRBD1; CDR3nt: TGTGCCAGCAGTTTGGGACAGGGTGGGTACAATGAGCAGTTCTTC; CDR3aa: CASSLGQGGYNEQFF
len: 13; abundance: NA; j_gene: TRBJ1-5; v_gene: TRBV19; d_gene: NA; CDR3nt: TGTGCCAGTAGTATACTAGGGGGACAGCCCCAGCATTTT; CDR3aa: CASSILGGQPQHF
len: 14; abundance: NA; j_gene: TRBJ2-5; v_gene: TRBV9; d_gene: NA; CDR3nt: TGTGCCAGCAGCGTAGACCACGCTGAAGAGACCCAGTACTTC; CDR3aa: CASSVDHAEETQYF
len: 12; abundance: NA; j_gene: TRBJ2-7; v_gene: TRBV7-3; d_gene: NA; CDR3nt: TGTGCCAGCAGCTCGATTAGTGGGGAGCAGTACTTC; CDR3aa: CASSSISGEQYF
len: 14; abundance: NA; j_gene: TRBJ2-3; v_gene: TRBV5-4; d_gene: TRBD1; CDR3nt: TGTGCCAGCAGCCAGGGACAGGGGACAGATACGCAGTATTTT; CDR3aa: CASSQGQGTDTQYF
len: 15; abundance: NA; j_gene: TRBJ2-7; v_gene: TRBV4-3; d_gene: TRBD2; CDR3nt: TGCGCCAGCAGCCAAGAACTAGCGGGAGGTCACGAGCAGTACTTC; CDR3aa: CASSQELAGGHEQYF
len: 12; abundance: NA; j_gene: TRBJ2-7; v_gene: TRBV7-9; d_gene: NA; CDR3nt: TGTGCCAGCACCATCCATCTAGACGAGCAGTACTTC; CDR3aa: CASTIHLDEQYF
len: 11; abundance: NA; j_gene: TRBJ2-7; v_gene: TRBV29-1; d_gene: NA; CDR3nt: TGCAGCGTCCTCGTGGGCTACGAGCAGTACTTC; CDR3aa: CSVLVGYEQYF
len: 14; abundance: once; j_gene: TRBJ1-2; v_gene: TRBV27; d_gene: TRBD1; CDR3nt: TGTGCCAGCGCGGCCGGGACAGGGGGTTCCGGCTACACCTTC; CDR3aa: CASAAGTGGSGYTF
len: 14; abundance: once; j_gene: TRBJ2-7; v_gene: TRBV29-1; d_gene: TRBD1; CDR3nt: TGCAGCGTCCTGACGGGGACAGGGTCCTACGAGCAGTACTTC; CDR3aa: CSVLTGTGSYEQYF
len: 12; abundance: NA; j_gene: TRBJ2-1; v_gene: TRBV2; d_gene: NA; CDR3nt: TGTGCCAGCAGTGAGGATAAGAATGAGCAGTTCTTC; CDR3aa: CASSEDKNEQFF
len: 17; abundance: once; j_gene: TRBJ2-3; v_gene: TRBV4-2; d_gene: TRBD2; CDR3nt: TGTGCCAGCAGCCAAGATTTTAGCGGGAGTACCACAGATACGCAGTATTTT; CDR3aa: CASSQDFSGSTTDTQYF
len: 14; abundance: NA; j_gene: TRBJ2-1; v_gene: TRBV13; d_gene: NA; CDR3nt: TGTGCCAGCAGCTTCCCTAATTTTGGGGATGAGCAGTTCTTC; CDR3aa: CASSFPNFGDEQFF
len: 15; abundance: NA; j_gene: TRBJ1-1; v_gene: TRBV27; d_gene: NA; CDR3nt: TGTGCCAGCAGTTTATCATCGTCAGGGAACACTGAAGCTTTCTTT; CDR3aa: CASSLSSSGNTEAFF
len: 13; abundance: NA; j_gene: TRBJ2-1; v_gene: TRBV29-1; d_gene: NA; CDR3nt: TGCAGCGTATTCGGAAGCTCCTACAATGAGCAGTTCTTC; CDR3aa: CSVFGSSYNEQFF
len: 14; abundance: NA; j_gene: TRBJ1-1; v_gene: TRBV4-1; d_gene: NA; CDR3nt: TGCGCCAGCAGTCCCTGGGGGGAGAGTACTGAAGCTTTCTTT; CDR3aa: CASSPWGESTEAFF
len: 15; abundance: NA; j_gene: TRBJ1-5; v_gene: TRBV28; d_gene: TRBD1; CDR3nt: TGTGCCAGCAGCTTGACAGGGGCCACCAATCAGCCCCAGCATTTT; CDR3aa: CASSLTGATNQPQHF
len: 15; abundance: NA; j_gene: TRBJ2-7; v_gene: TRBV6-1; d_gene: TRBD2; CDR3nt: TGTGCCAGCAGTGAATGGAGACTAGCGGATTACGAGCAGTACTTC; CDR3aa: CASSEWRLADYEQYF
len: 16; abundance: NA; j_gene: TRBJ2-1; v_gene: TRBV10-3; d_gene: NA; CDR3nt: TGTGCCATCAGTGAGTCGTGGGGCCAGGGTCGAAATGAGCAGTTCTTC; CDR3aa: CAISESWGQGRNEQFF
len: 11; abundance: NA; j_gene: TRBJ2-1; v_gene: TRBV13; d_gene: NA; CDR3nt: TGTGCCAGCAGCTTAGAAAATGAGCAGTTCTTC; CDR3aa: CASSLENEQFF
len: 12; abundance: NA; j_gene: TRBJ1-3; v_gene: TRBV29-1; d_gene: NA; CDR3nt: TGCAGCGTTGCCGGTAACTCGAACACCATATATTTT; CDR3aa: CSVAGNSNTIYF
len: 14; abundance: NA; j_gene: TRBJ2-7; v_gene: TRBV29-1; d_gene: NA; CDR3nt: TGCAGCGTTGATGGGGGAGACGGATCCTACGAGCAGTACTTC; CDR3aa: CSVDGGDGSYEQYF
len: 13; abundance: NA; j_gene: TRBJ1-1; v_gene: TRBV14; d_gene: NA; CDR3nt: TGTGCCAGCAGTCGTAGGGGGGGAACTGAAGCTTTCTTT; CDR3aa: CASSRRGGTEAFF
len: 12; abundance: few; j_gene: TRBJ1-6; v_gene: TRBV7-9; d_gene: NA; CDR3nt: TGTGCCAGCAGCTTAGAAACGGGCACCCTCCACTTT; CDR3aa: CASSLETGTLHF
len: 15; abundance: NA; j_gene: TRBJ2-7; v_gene: TRBV7-9; d_gene: NA; CDR3nt: TGTGCCAGCACTTTCCCCGGGCAGGGGTACGACGAGCAGTACTTC; CDR3aa: CASTFPGQGYDEQYF
len: 15; abundance: NA; j_gene: TRBJ1-2; v_gene: TRBV4-1; d_gene: NA; CDR3nt: TGCGCCAGCAGCCAAGATGACGGGGCCGGTGGGGGCTACACCTTC; CDR3aa: CASSQDDGAGGGYTF
len: 14; abundance: NA; j_gene: TRBJ2-7; v_gene: TRBV27; d_gene: TRBD2; CDR3nt: TGTGCCAGCAGTTCCCTAGCGGGAGACGATGAGCAGTACTTC; CDR3aa: CASSSLAGDDEQYF
len: 14; abundance: NA; j_gene: TRBJ2-7; v_gene: TRBV29-1; d_gene: NA; CDR3nt: TGCAGCGCACGGCCGGGAGAGAGAGGCTACGAGCAGTACTTC; CDR3aa: CSARPGERGYEQYF
len: 15; abundance: once; j_gene: TRBJ2-2; v_gene: TRBV5-6; d_gene: TRBD1; CDR3nt: TGTGCCATCAGTCCCGGGACAGGGTTGGACGGGGAGCTGTTTTTT; CDR3aa: CAISPGTGLDGELFF